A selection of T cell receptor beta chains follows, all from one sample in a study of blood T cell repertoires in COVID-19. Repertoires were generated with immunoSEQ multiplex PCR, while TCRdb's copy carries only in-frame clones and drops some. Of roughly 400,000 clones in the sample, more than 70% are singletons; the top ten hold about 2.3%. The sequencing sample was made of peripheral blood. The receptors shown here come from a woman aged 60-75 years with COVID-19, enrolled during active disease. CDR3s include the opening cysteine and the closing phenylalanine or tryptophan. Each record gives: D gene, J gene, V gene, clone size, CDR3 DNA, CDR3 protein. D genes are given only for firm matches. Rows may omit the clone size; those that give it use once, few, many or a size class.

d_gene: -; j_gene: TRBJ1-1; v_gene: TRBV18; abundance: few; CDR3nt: TGTGCCAGCTCACCCTACAGTTTTGGGAACACTGAAGCTTTCTTT; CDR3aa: CASSPYSFGNTEAFF
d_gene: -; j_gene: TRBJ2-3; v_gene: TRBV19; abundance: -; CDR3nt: TGTGCCAGTAGTATAGGGAGGGCTAGCGGCACAGATACGCAGTATTTT; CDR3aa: CASSIGRASGTDTQYF
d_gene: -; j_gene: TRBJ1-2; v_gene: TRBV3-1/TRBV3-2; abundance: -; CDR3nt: TGTGCCAGCAGCCAAGGGGGGCTTAACTATGGCTACACCTTC; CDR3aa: CASSQGGLNYGYTF
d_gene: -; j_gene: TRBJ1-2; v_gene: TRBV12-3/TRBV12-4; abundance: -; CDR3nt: TGTGCCAGCAGTCCCACAGGGTGGCGCTACACCTTC; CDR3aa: CASSPTGWRYTF
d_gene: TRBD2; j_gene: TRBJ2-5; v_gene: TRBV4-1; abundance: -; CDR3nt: TGCGCCAGCAGCCTCGGGGTAGCGGGGGGTAGGGAGACCCAGTACTTC; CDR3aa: CASSLGVAGGRETQYF
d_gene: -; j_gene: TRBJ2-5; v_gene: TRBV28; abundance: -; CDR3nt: TGTGCCAGCAGTTTATTCCCCCAAGGGGCGCAAGAGACCCAGTACTTC; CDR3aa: CASSLFPQGAQETQYF
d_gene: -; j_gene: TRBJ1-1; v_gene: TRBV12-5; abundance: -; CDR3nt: TGTGCTAGTGGTTTGGTACTGGCAGGTATGAACACTGAAGCTTTCTTT; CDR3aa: CASGLVLAGMNTEAFF
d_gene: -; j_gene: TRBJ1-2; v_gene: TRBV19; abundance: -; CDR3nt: TGTGCCAGTAGTGCCAAACACCAGGGGCATGGGGGCTATGGCTACACCTTC; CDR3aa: CASSAKHQGHGGYGYTF
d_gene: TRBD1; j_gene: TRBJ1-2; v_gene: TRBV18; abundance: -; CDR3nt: TGTGCCAGCTCACCCGGGACAGAGTATGGCTACACCTTC; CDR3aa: CASSPGTEYGYTF
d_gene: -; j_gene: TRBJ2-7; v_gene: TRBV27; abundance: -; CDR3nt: TGTGCCAGCAGTTTATTCCTCCAGGCACGGCAGTACTTC; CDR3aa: CASSLFLQARQYF
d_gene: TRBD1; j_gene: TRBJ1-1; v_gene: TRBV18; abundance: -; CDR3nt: TGTGCCAGCTCACTGCCAGGGGGCACTGAAGCTTTCTTT; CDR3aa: CASSLPGGTEAFF
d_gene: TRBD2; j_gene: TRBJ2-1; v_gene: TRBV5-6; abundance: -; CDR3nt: TGTGCCAGCAGCTTGGAAGGTCTAGCGGGCTACAATGAGCAGTTCTTC; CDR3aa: CASSLEGLAGYNEQFF
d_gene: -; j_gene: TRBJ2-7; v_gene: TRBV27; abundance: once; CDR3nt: TGTGCCAGCAGTTTTTACGAGTTCTACGAGCAGTACTTC; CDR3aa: CASSFYEFYEQYF
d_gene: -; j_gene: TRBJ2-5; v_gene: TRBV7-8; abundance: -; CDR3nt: TGTGCCAGCAGCTTAGTTCGGCGGGGTGGGGAGACCCAGTACTTC; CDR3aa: CASSLVRRGGETQYF
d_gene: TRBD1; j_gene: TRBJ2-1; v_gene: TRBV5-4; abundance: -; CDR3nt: TGTGCCAGCAGCCTCCGGACAGGCTACAATGAGCAGTTCTTC; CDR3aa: CASSLRTGYNEQFF